These 5 T cell receptor beta chains were all obtained from the same sample, sequenced in a study of CD8 T cells in Susac syndrome. Random hexamers were used to reverse transcribe roughly 0.5 to 1 ug of RNA. Each CDR3 protein is one row after TCRdb ran MiXCR on the immunoSEQ multiplex PCR reads. The sample shows 95,000 to 150,000 distinct CDR3 sequences, just over 95% of them seen only once. The specimen was CD4+ T cells from PBMCs. The origin of the receptors is a human donor with Susac syndrome.

This sequence joins TRBV5-6 and TRBJ1-1; D is perhaps TRBD1 (6 bases). Trimming removed 4 bases from V and 3 bases from J, with 19 bases in between. Germline assignment: CDR1 SGHDT and CDR2 YYEEEE. CDR3 length equals 16 residues. The CDR3 DNA reads as TGTGCCAGCAGCCAAATTACAGGGAAATGGGACACTGAAGCTTTCTTT. Its translation is CASSQITGKWDTEAFF.

In DNA form, the CDR3 reads TGTGCCTGGCGGCAGGGGATTAGCGGGATAACTTTCGAGCAGTACTTC. Its protein product is CAWRQGISGITFEQYF. The chain links TRBV30 to TRBJ2-7, with 8 bases identical to TRBD2. This CDR3 spans 16 amino acids. V lost 5 bases to trimming and J lost 6 bases; unmatched junction nucleotides: 18. Germline loops: CDR1 GTSNPN, CDR2 SVGIG (reference sequence).

This clonotype is a singleton in its sample. J is TRBJ2-6 and V is TRBV9; D gene ambiguous. The CDR3 runs to 14 residues. Germline CDR1 is SGDLS and CDR2 is YYNGEE. The V and J ends lost 6 bases and 4 bases respectively, with 11 bases between them. The CDR3 region is CASTGDPGANVLTF. DNA of the CDR3: TGTGCCAGCACTGGGGATCCGGGGGCCAACGTCCTGACTTTC.

The CDR3 sequence: CASSLQANEAFF. The CDR3 DNA sequence: TGTGCCAGCAGCTTACAGGCGAACGAAGCTTTCTTT. V is TRBV11-1 and J is TRBJ1-1; no definite D call. V lost 2 bases and J lost 8, with 9 bases in between. The CDR3 totals 12 residues. Germline CDR1 and CDR2: SGHAT and FQDESV (reference sequence).

The chain is built from TRBV5-4 and TRBJ2-5; 9 bases match TRBD2. V was pared by 4 bases and J by 0 bases, with 4 bases of the junction left unmatched. From germline, CDR1 is SGHNT and CDR2 YYREEE (reference sequence). The CDR3 consists of 15 residues. The CDR3 nucleotides are TGTGCCAGCAGCCGCGCGGGGGGGAACCAAGAGACCCAGTACTTC. This codes for CASSRAGGNQETQYF.